Each of the 21 T cell receptor beta chains below was sequenced from the same sample in a study of T cells in Graves' hyperthyroidism and ophthalmopathy. It was RNA transcripts that yielded the amplified TCR beta CDR3 regions. TCR CDR3 regions were first amplified by RT-PCR with HTBI primers. MiXCR, applied by TCRdb to the multiplex PCR reads, yields one record per CDR3 protein. The sample shows more than 150,000 distinct CDR3 sequences, about a sixth of them seen only once. Sequenced: blood. The receptors come from a woman between 45 and 60 years old with Graves' hyperthyroidism.

This clonotype was counted once. V is TRBV7-9 and J is TRBJ2-5, with 8 bases matching TRBD1. Germline V gene lookup returns CDR1 SEHNR and CDR2 FQNEAQ (reference sequence). This CDR3 comprises 15 residues. The ends lost 3 bases at V and 0 bases at J; junction bases unmatched: 3. In DNA, the CDR3 is TGTGCCAGCAGCTTCCGGGACAGGTACCAAGAGACCCAGTACTTC. This encodes CASSFRDRYQETQYF.

This clonotype was counted ten times or more. This chain connects TRBV6-1 to TRBJ2-5; 9 bases align to TRBD2. The germline V gene encodes CDR1 MNHNS and CDR2 SASEGT. The J segment lost 4 bases and the V segment lost 5 bases, leaving 8 bases of the junction unmatched. The CDR3 runs to 15 residues. In DNA form, the CDR3 reads TGTGCCAGCAGTTATTTGCGGGGGGGGGGAGAGACCCAGTACTTC. This encodes CASSYLRGGGETQYF.

This clonotype was counted many times. The chain combines TRBV12-3 or TRBV12-4 with TRBJ2-2; TRBD1 is a possible D gene (5 bases). CDR3 length: 12 residues. The V and J ends lost 5 bases and 6 bases respectively, with 7 bases between them. This CDR3 reads CASSEQAGELFF. CDR3 sequence (DNA): TGTGCCAGCAGTGAACAGGCCGGGGAGCTGTTTTTT.

The table lists this clonotype with many counts. The genes are TRBV3-1 and TRBJ2-5, with a weak D call TRBD1 (5 bases). Trimming left V 6 bases short and J 5 bases short, with 22 bases between. Germline CDR1 reads LGHDT; CDR2 reads YNNKEL (reference sequence). The CDR3 runs 16 residues. The CDR3 here is CASSSIRVPSGETQYF. The CDR3 DNA is TGTGCCAGCAGTTCGATCAGGGTCCCGAGTGGGGAGACCCAGTACTTC.

This clonotype was found many times. This sequence joins TRBV6-1 and TRBJ1-2; 9 bases line up with TRBD1. The CDR3 spans 15 residues. CDR1 and CDR2 (germline): MNHNS, SASEGT. Trimming took 5 bases from V and 4 from J; bases not matched to a gene: 8. The CDR3 DNA reads TGTGCCAGCAGTAAAACAGGGGGCTTTGGCTATGGCTACACCTTC. Translated, it gives CASSKTGGFGYGYTF.

This clonotype came up many times. The chain carries TRBV28 and TRBJ2-4; D remains ambiguous. Trimming removed 4 bases from V and 0 bases from J, with 10 bases in between. This CDR3 has 15 residues. Germline V CDR1 and CDR2: MDHEN, SYDVKM. CDR3 region: CASSSILLAKNIQYF. CDR3 in DNA: TGTGCCAGCAGTTCCATTCTGTTAGCCAAAAACATTCAGTACTTC.

This clonotype has at least ten counts. The J gene is TRBJ1-1, the V gene TRBV6-2 or TRBV6-3; D unclear. The CDR3 is 11 residues long. The germline gives CDR1 MNHEY, CDR2 SVGEGT. Trimming stripped 1 base from V and 12 bases from J, with 9 bases between. For the CDR3, the DNA is TGTGCCAGCAGTTACTGGCAGGTTCCTTTCTTT. Protein sequence: CASSYWQVPFF.

For this clonotype: This may come from a read error, since a much larger clone is one base off. The chain recombines TRBV5-1 with TRBJ1-1, with TRBD1 as a possible D gene (6 bases). CDR3 length: 15 amino acids. Per the germline V gene, CDR1 is SGHRS and CDR2 is YFSETQ. The CDR3: CASSSGTLMNTEALF. CDR3 sequence (DNA): TGCGCCAGCAGCTCAGGGACACTCATGAACACTGAAGCTCTCTTT.

This clonotype was counted many times. V and J are TRBV11-2 and TRBJ1-6; a weak D match, TRBD1 (6 bases). The CDR3 has 15 amino acids. The germline gives CDR1 SGHAT, CDR2 FQNNGV. With 2 bases removed from V and 7 bases from J, the gap between germline ends came to 12 bases. The CDR3 here is CASSLWTVENSPLHF. In nucleotides, the CDR3 is TGTGCCAGCAGCTTATGGACAGTCGAGAATTCACCCCTCCACTTT.

The sample holds many counts of this clonotype. V is TRBV28 and J is TRBJ2-3; a weak D match, TRBD1 (6 bases). Germline CDR1 MDHEN, CDR2 SYDVKM. This CDR3 is built from 14 residues. V lost 6 bases to trimming and J lost 6 bases, with 16 bases between them. DNA of the CDR3: TGTGCCAGCAGGACAAACAGGGAAAGGGATACGCAGTATTTT. Translated, it gives CASRTNRERDTQYF.

This clonotype came up many times. J is TRBJ1-2 and V is TRBV7-9, with D uncertain. Between the trimmed V and J ends, which lost 2 bases and 0 bases, there was a span of 10 bases. The CDR3 spans 15 residues. Germline V lookup: CDR1 SEHNR, CDR2 FQNEAQ (reference sequence). CDR3: CASSLTGTANYGYTF. The CDR3, as DNA: TGTGCCAGCAGCTTAACTGGTACAGCTAACTATGGCTACACCTTC. Together with reference TRBV7-9 and TRBJ1-2, the CDR3 gives the full variable domain: DTGVSQNPRHKITKRGQNVTFRCDPISEHNRLYWYRQTLGQGPEFLTYFQNEAQLEKSRLLSDRFSAERPKGSFSTLEIQRTEQGDSAMYLCASSLTGTANYGYTFGSGTRLTVV.

This clonotype was counted at least ten times. V usage is TRBV11-2 and J usage is TRBJ2-7; the D gene is possibly TRBD2 (5 bases). The germline V gene has CDR1 SGHAT and CDR2 FQNNGV. The CDR3 loop spans 14 amino acids. Trimming took 2 bases from V and 2 from J, leaving 10 bases between them. In nucleotides, the CDR3 is TGTGCCAGCAGCTTAAGAGGGATTACCTACGAGCAGTACTTC. It encodes CASSLRGITYEQYF.

The genes are TRBV24-1 and TRBJ2-1; the match to TRBD2 covers 7 bases. CDR1 KGHDR and CDR2 SFDVKD come from the germline V gene. This CDR3 comprises 17 residues. The J segment lost 1 base and the V segment lost 2 bases, leaving 7 bases of the junction unmatched. The CDR3 loop is CATSDYGGGPSYNEQFF. CDR3 in DNA: TGTGCCACCAGTGATTACGGGGGAGGGCCTTCCTACAATGAGCAGTTCTTC.

This clonotype has a count of ten or more. The chain employs TRBV2 and TRBJ2-7; D may be TRBD2 (6 bases). V was shortened by 6 bases and J by 1 base, with 19 bases between the two germline ends. The CDR3 covers 16 residues. Germline lookup yields CDR1 SNHLY and CDR2 FYNNEI. CDR3 region: CASRPPGTYSSYEQYF. DNA for the CDR3: TGTGCCAGCAGACCCCCCGGGACTTACTCATCCTACGAGCAGTACTTC.

This clonotype was observed at least ten times. The CDR3 region is CASSSRRSNTEAFF. DNA of the CDR3: TGTGCCAGCAGCTCACGGCGGTCGAACACTGAAGCTTTCTTT. J is TRBJ1-1 and V is TRBV7-9; no definite D call. Trimming shortened V by 4 bases and J by 1 base, and 10 bases separated the two germline ends. This CDR3 region has 14 residues. CDR1 is SEHNR and CDR2 is FQNEAQ in the germline V gene (reference sequence).

The chain uses TRBV29-1 and TRBJ1-2, with 7 bases that match TRBD1. Looked up from germline, CDR1 is SQVTM and CDR2 is ANQGSEA. CDR3 length equals 18 residues. The V and J ends lost 4 bases and 7 bases, in that order; junction bases with no gene match: 24. This CDR3 is CSVALQGRIGFSLGGYTF. For the CDR3, the DNA is TGCAGCGTTGCCCTACAGGGGCGGATTGGATTTTCCCTGGGTGGCTACACCTTC.

The sample holds many counts of this clonotype. The rearrangement uses TRBV7-8 and TRBJ2-3, with 8 positions matching TRBD2. Germline CDR1 reads SGHVS; CDR2 reads FQNEAQ. The CDR3 extends over 15 amino acids. Trimming took 1 base from V and 10 from J; bases not matched to a gene: 10. CDR3 nucleotide sequence: TGTGCCAGCAGCTTAGAAGGGACTAGGGGGGTGTCGCAGTATTTT. Amino acid sequence: CASSLEGTRGVSQYF.

The sample holds many counts of this clonotype. The V gene is TRBV20-1, the J gene TRBJ1-1; 10 bases line up with TRBD1. Germline V gene lookup returns CDR1 DFQATT and CDR2 SNEGSKA (reference sequence). V gave up 3 bases and J gave up 4 bases; unmatched junction bases: 8. The CDR3 runs 15 residues. CDR3 in amino acids: CSASPRQGAGTEAFF. CDR3 nucleotides: TGCAGTGCTAGTCCCCGACAGGGGGCAGGCACTGAAGCTTTCTTT.

This clonotype was observed a handful of times. The rearrangement joins TRBV4-2 to TRBJ2-1, with 11 bases fitting TRBD2. The J segment lost 4 bases and the V segment lost 0 bases, leaving 5 bases of the junction unmatched. CDR3 length: 17 amino acids. Per germline, CDR1 LGHNA and CDR2 YNFKEQ. Written as DNA, the CDR3 is TGTGCCAGCAGCCAAGAAGTAGCGGGGGGGCGATACAATGAGCAGTTCTTC. It translates to CASSQEVAGGRYNEQFF.

This clonotype was detected a few times. The chain couples TRBV4-1 to TRBJ2-3, with D maybe TRBD2 (5 bases). Germline V lookup: CDR1 MGHRA, CDR2 YSYEKL. The V gene lost 1 base and the J gene lost 1 base, with 12 bases spanning the gap. This CDR3 spans 16 amino acids. CDR3 sequence: CASSQGKGVGTDTQYF. Here the CDR3 DNA reads TGCGCCAGCAGCCAAGGCAAGGGAGTGGGCACAGATACGCAGTATTTT.

This clonotype was seen repeatedly, ten times or more. This rearrangement joins TRBV6-1 to TRBJ2-7; 8 bases match TRBD1. V lost 5 bases, J lost 4 bases, and 7 bases stayed unmatched. The CDR3 length is 14 residues. Germline CDR1 reads MNHNS; CDR2 reads SASEGT. The CDR3 DNA is TGTGCCAGCAGTTCCGGGACAGGAGGGTACGAGCAGTACTTC. This codes for CASSSGTGGYEQYF.